This T cell receptor (beta chain) stems from a study of shared clonotypes between healthy human individuals. Assay used: immunoSEQ multiplex PCR; TCRdb lists only in-frame clones, some missing. The table includes around 1.5 million clones, 95% to 99% detected once. A note on this clone: The identical CDR3 is also encoded by other nucleotide sequences in the sample.

Germline values: CDR1 MNHEY, CDR2 SVGAGI. The V end was cut by 6 bases, the J end by 1 base, with 8 bases between. This CDR3 has 13 residues. This TCR came from a man younger than 45 in good health. The chain recombines TRBV6-5 with TRBJ2-3; maybe TRBD1 (5 bases). Source material: naive CD4+ T cells sorted from blood. Documented subset: CD45RA+ positively selected. CDR3 sequence: CASRDRGTDTQYF. As DNA, the CDR3 is TGTGCCAGCAGAGACAGAGGCACAGATACGCAGTATTTT.